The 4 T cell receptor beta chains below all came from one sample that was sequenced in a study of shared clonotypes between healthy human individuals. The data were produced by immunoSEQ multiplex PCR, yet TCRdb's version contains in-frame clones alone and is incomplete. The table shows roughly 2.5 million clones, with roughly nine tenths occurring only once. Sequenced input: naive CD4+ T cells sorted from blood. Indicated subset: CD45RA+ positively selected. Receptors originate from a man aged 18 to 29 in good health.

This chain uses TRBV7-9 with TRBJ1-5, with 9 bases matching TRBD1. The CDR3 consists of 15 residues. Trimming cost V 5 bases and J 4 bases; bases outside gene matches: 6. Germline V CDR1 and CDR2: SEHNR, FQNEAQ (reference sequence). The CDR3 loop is CASSRQGQGNQPQHF. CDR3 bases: TGTGCCAGCAGCCGCCAGGGACAGGGAAATCAGCCCCAGCATTTT.

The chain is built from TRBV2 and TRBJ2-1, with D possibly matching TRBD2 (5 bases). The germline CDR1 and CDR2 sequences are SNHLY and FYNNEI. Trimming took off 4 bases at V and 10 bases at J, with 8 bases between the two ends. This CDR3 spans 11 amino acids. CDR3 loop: CASSGLAEQFF. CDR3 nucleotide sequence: TGTGCCAGCAGTGGCTTAGCGGAGCAGTTCTTC.

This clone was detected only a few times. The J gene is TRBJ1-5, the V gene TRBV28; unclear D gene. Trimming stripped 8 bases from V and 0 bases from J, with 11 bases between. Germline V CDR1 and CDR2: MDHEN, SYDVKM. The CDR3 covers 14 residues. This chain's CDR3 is CASGLSLSNQPQHF. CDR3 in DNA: TGTGCCAGCGGACTCTCCCTTAGCAATCAGCCCCAGCATTTT.

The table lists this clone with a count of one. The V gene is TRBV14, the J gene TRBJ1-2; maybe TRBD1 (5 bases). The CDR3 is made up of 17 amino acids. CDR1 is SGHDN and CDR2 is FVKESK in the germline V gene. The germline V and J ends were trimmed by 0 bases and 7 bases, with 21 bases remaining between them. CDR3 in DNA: TGTGCCAGCAGCCAAGATTTCCGCAGGGATTTACTTAGTGGCTACACCTTC. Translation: CASSQDFRRDLLSGYTF.